The 27 T cell receptor beta chains listed next were all sequenced from one sample in a study of blood T cell repertoires in COVID-19. Sequencing was performed with immunoSEQ multiplex PCR; in TCRdb, only in-frame clones are kept and a portion is missing. The profile covers fewer than 50,000 clones, with around 84% appearing a single time and 6% to 9% taken by the ten largest. Material for sequencing was peripheral blood. All receptors come from a human donor in a cohort sampled during active COVID-19.

The gene calls are TRBV19 and TRBJ1-6; D may be TRBD1 (5 bases). The CDR3 spans 15 residues. Germline V gene lookup returns CDR1 LNHDA and CDR2 SQIVND (reference sequence). The germline V and J ends were trimmed by 3 bases and 6 bases, with 12 bases remaining between them. CDR3 DNA sequence: TGTGCCAGTAGTATTTTGGCAGGGTTTAATTCACCCCTCCACTTT. Translated, it gives CASSILAGFNSPLHF.

V and J are TRBV5-6 and TRBJ2-7; 7 nucleotides line up with TRBD2. The CDR3 loop spans 14 amino acids. CDR1 SGHDT and CDR2 YYEEEE come from the germline V gene. The V segment lost 4 bases and the J segment 1 base; nucleotides outside the gene matches: 5. CDR3 loop: CASSRDYFSYEQYF. CDR3 in DNA: TGTGCCAGCAGCCGGGACTATTTTTCCTACGAGCAGTACTTC.

The chain combines TRBV28 with TRBJ2-7; 10 bases line up with TRBD2. The CDR3 has 15 amino acids. Losses at the gene ends were 5 bases for V and 0 bases for J; bases not matched to a gene: 4. Germline V gene sequence: CDR1 MDHEN, CDR2 SYDVKM. The CDR3 DNA sequence: TGTGCCAGCAGTAAGACTAGCGGGTTCTCCTACGAGCAGTACTTC. Protein product: CASSKTSGFSYEQYF.

V and J are TRBV7-9 and TRBJ2-1, with D perhaps matching TRBD2 (6 bases). This CDR3 region has 17 residues. The V gene lost 2 bases and the J gene lost 4 bases, with 18 bases spanning the gap. Germline-derived CDR1 and CDR2 are SEHNR and FQNEAQ (reference sequence). Here the CDR3 DNA reads TGTGCCAGCAGCTTAACCCACGCTAGCGAACCTTACAATGAGCAGTTCTTC. Protein: CASSLTHASEPYNEQFF.

The gene calls are TRBV4-3 and TRBJ1-2, with 9 nucleotides matching TRBD1. V gave up 0 bases and J gave up 4 bases; unmatched junction bases: 3. The length of the CDR3 is 15 residues. Germline-derived CDR1 and CDR2 are LGHNA and YSLEER. The CDR3 DNA sequence: TGCGCCAGCAGCCAAGAACAGGGGGCAACCTATGGCTACACCTTC. As protein: CASSQEQGATYGYTF.

This chain links TRBV13 with TRBJ2-1, with 12 nucleotides matching TRBD2. Per the germline V gene, CDR1 is PRHDT and CDR2 is FYEKMQ (reference sequence). The CDR3 is 14 residues long. V dropped 4 bases and J dropped 8; count of bases not matched to a gene: 3. The CDR3 bases are TGTGCCAGCAGCTCTAGCGGGAGGGTGCATGAGCAGTTCTTC. Its translation: CASSSSGRVHEQFF.

The chain has TRBV15 and TRBJ1-1; no clear D. Trimming shortened V by 0 bases and J by 6 bases, and 17 bases separated the two germline ends. Germline V gives CDR1 LNHNV, CDR2 YYDKDF (reference sequence). The CDR3 loop spans 16 amino acids. The CDR3 protein is CATSRDQDLSAAEAFF. The CDR3 DNA sequence: TGTGCCACCAGCAGAGATCAAGATTTGTCCGCGGCTGAAGCTTTCTTT.

The V gene is TRBV18, the J gene TRBJ2-5; tentative D call: TRBD2 (5 bases). CDR1 KGHSH and CDR2 LQKENI come from the germline V gene. V shed 3 bases and J shed 1 base, with 9 bases lying between them. CDR3 size: 14 residues. CDR3 nucleotides: TGTGCCAGCTCACCCGGAGGATCCCAAGAGACCCAGTACTTC. As protein: CASSPGGSQETQYF. Supplemented by reference TRBV18 and TRBJ2-5, the full variable domain reads NAGVMQNPRHLVRRRGQEARLRCSPMKGHSHVYWYRQLPEEGLKFMVYLQKENIIDESGMPKERFSAEFPKEGPSILRIQQVVRGDSAAYFCASSPGGSQETQYFGPGTRLLVL.

The chain employs TRBV19 and TRBJ1-5; 8 bases are shared with TRBD1. The CDR3 runs to 15 residues. V gave up 1 base and J gave up 4 bases; unmatched junction bases: 3. Germline V lookup: CDR1 LNHDA, CDR2 SQIVND (reference sequence). CDR3 amino acids: CASSIGNRGNQPQHF. In nucleotides, the CDR3 is TGTGCCAGTAGTATAGGGAACAGGGGGAATCAGCCCCAGCATTTT.

This clone came up a few times. The rearrangement links TRBV4-1 to TRBJ2-1, with TRBD2 matching 12 bases. The trim removed 1 base at V and 8 bases at J, leaving 9 bases unmatched. CDR1 MGHRA and CDR2 YSYEKL come from the germline V gene. This CDR3 is 17 amino acids long. CDR3 amino acids: CASSQVESSGRGDEQFF. Here the CDR3 DNA reads TGCGCCAGCAGCCAAGTAGAGTCTAGCGGGAGGGGAGATGAGCAGTTCTTC.

The chain carries TRBV19 and TRBJ2-7; 12 bases line up with TRBD2. The germline V gene has CDR1 LNHDA and CDR2 SQIVND (reference sequence). The CDR3 has 19 residues. V lost 7 bases to trimming and J lost 4 bases; unmatched junction nucleotides: 20. The CDR3: CASTDQGFRQTSGRYEQYF. CDR3 nucleotides: TGTGCCAGTACCGACCAAGGCTTCAGACAAACTAGCGGGAGGTACGAGCAGTACTTC.

The chain carries TRBV27 and TRBJ2-7; the match to TRBD2 covers 12 bases. The trim removed 5 bases at V and 3 bases at J, leaving 11 bases unmatched. This CDR3 region has 17 residues. The germline V gene has CDR1 MNHEY and CDR2 SMNVEV (reference sequence). The CDR3: CASSLAGGDAPLYEQYF. The DNA for the CDR3 is TGTGCCAGCAGTCTAGCGGGAGGGGATGCACCCCTCTACGAGCAGTACTTC.

The rearrangement links TRBV10-1 to TRBJ2-3; possible D gene TRBD2, 5 bases. Trimming stripped 2 bases from V and 7 bases from J, with 7 bases between. CDR3 size: 12 residues. Germline V CDR1 and CDR2: WNHNN, SYGVQD (reference sequence). The CDR3 DNA sequence: TGCGCCAGCAGTGAGACGGGGAATACGCAGTATTTT. This encodes CASSETGNTQYF.

The chain uses TRBV14 and TRBJ1-3; the D gene is possibly TRBD1 (6 bases). The CDR3 is 17 amino acids. Germline loops: CDR1 SGHDN, CDR2 FVKESK. The V and J ends lost 1 base and 0 bases respectively, with 13 bases between them. The CDR3 nucleotides are TGTGCCAGCAGCCAAGTTCCAGGGGACCCCTCTGGAAACACCATATATTTT. Its translation is CASSQVPGDPSGNTIYF.

V is TRBV20-1 and J is TRBJ1-6; TRBD1 agrees at 7 bases. Trimming took 3 bases from V and 5 from J; bases not matched to a gene: 7. This CDR3 has 15 residues. CDR1 is DFQATT and CDR2 is SNEGSKA in the germline V gene (reference sequence). The CDR3 loop reads CSASTRQGNNSPLHF. The CDR3 DNA is TGCAGTGCTAGTACTCGACAGGGCAATAATTCACCCCTCCACTTT.

The chain uses TRBV28 and TRBJ2-7; 7 positions agree with TRBD1. V was pared by 4 bases and J by 2 bases, with 8 bases of the junction left unmatched. Germline CDR1 is MDHEN and CDR2 is SYDVKM. The CDR3 has 15 amino acids. The CDR3 sequence is CASSSPGTVPYEQYF. In DNA, the CDR3 is TGTGCCAGCAGTTCACCCGGGACAGTCCCCTACGAGCAGTACTTC. Full variable domain (missing parts from reference TRBV28 and TRBJ2-7): DVKVTQSSRYLVKRTGEKVFLECVQDMDHENMFWYRQDPGLGLRLIYFSYDVKMKEKGDIPEGYSVSREKKERFSLILESASTNQTSMYLCASSSPGTVPYEQYFGPGTRLTVT.

The genes are TRBV20-1 and TRBJ1-1; 10 nucleotides align to TRBD1. The CDR3 has 16 residues. CDR1 and CDR2 from the germline V gene are DFQATT and SNEGSKA (reference sequence). V was pared by 3 bases and J by 1 base, with 8 bases of the junction left unmatched. CDR3 sequence reads: CSASSGTGEANTEAFF. In DNA form, the CDR3 reads TGCAGTGCTAGTAGCGGGACAGGGGAGGCGAACACTGAAGCTTTCTTT.

The CDR3 region has the DNA TGTGCCAGCAGCGTTAGCGGGAGGGCGAACACCGGGGAGCTGTTTTTT. Translation gives CASSVSGRANTGELFF. The rearrangement joins TRBV9 to TRBJ2-2; 11 bases line up with TRBD2. The V and J ends lost 2 bases and 0 bases, in that order; junction bases with no gene match: 0. This CDR3 is 16 amino acids long. Germline V CDR1 and CDR2: SGDLS, YYNGEE.

There are a few counts of this clone. The chain is built from TRBV11-3 and TRBJ2-1, with D possibly TRBD1 on 5 matching bases. Germline assignment: CDR1 SGHNT and CDR2 YENEEA. The ends were cut back, 1 base at V and 6 bases at J, with 13 bases in the middle. This CDR3 contains 15 residues. The CDR3 DNA sequence: TGTGCCAGCAGCTTAGTGTCCCAGGGTGGCAATGAGCAGTTCTTC. This encodes CASSLVSQGGNEQFF.

CDR3 amino acids: CASSLRDSDNSPLHF. Written as DNA, the CDR3 is TGCGCCAGCAGCCTTAGGGACAGTGATAATTCACCCCTCCACTTT. The chain has TRBV5-1 and TRBJ1-6, with 7 nucleotides matching TRBD1. Germline-derived CDR1 and CDR2 are SGHRS and YFSETQ. CDR3 size: 15 residues. Losses at the gene ends were 4 bases for V and 5 bases for J; bases not matched to a gene: 6.

The CDR3 DNA is TGTGCCAGCAGCTTGGATGGGGGCCCCTACGAGCAGTACTTC. It encodes CASSLDGGPYEQYF. This chain uses TRBV5-5 with TRBJ2-7, with D possibly being TRBD1 (6 bases). The CDR3 runs to 14 residues. CDR1 SGHKS and CDR2 YYEKEE come from the germline V gene (reference sequence). The V and J ends lost 0 bases and 2 bases respectively, with 9 bases between them.

The rearrangement uses TRBV9 and TRBJ1-5, with 7 bases that match TRBD1. J lost 2 bases, V lost 7 bases, and 3 bases had no gene match. Germline V gene data show CDR1 as SGDLS and CDR2 as YYNGEE. CDR3 length equals 13 residues. CDR3 loop: CASGGTGNQPQHF. Here the CDR3 DNA reads TGTGCCAGCGGAGGGACAGGCAATCAGCCCCAGCATTTT.

The chain has TRBV29-1 and TRBJ2-5, with 9 positions matching TRBD1. The germline V gene has CDR1 SQVTM and CDR2 ANQGSEA. Trimming cost V 1 base and J 1 base; bases outside gene matches: 1. The CDR3 runs to 14 residues. This CDR3 is CSVEGTGAQETQYF. CDR3 bases: TGCAGCGTTGAAGGGACAGGGGCCCAAGAGACCCAGTACTTC. Filled out from reference TRBV29-1 and TRBJ2-5, the complete variable domain reads SAVISQKPSRDICQRGTSLTIQCQVDSQVTMMFWYRQQPGQSLTLIATANQGSEATYESGFVIDKFPISRPNLTFSTLTVSNMSPEDSSIYLCSVEGTGAQETQYFGPGTRLLVL.

The V gene is TRBV19, the J gene TRBJ2-5; 7 positions agree with TRBD1. CDR1 is LNHDA, CDR2 SQIVND, per germline (reference sequence). This CDR3 spans 15 amino acids. The trim removed 6 bases at V and 5 bases at J, leaving 12 bases unmatched. CDR3 loop: CASRKGTDFWETQYF. The DNA for the CDR3 is TGTGCCAGTAGGAAAGGGACAGATTTTTGGGAGACCCAGTACTTC.

Only one count was recorded for this clone. Written as DNA, the CDR3 is TGTGCCAGCTCACCCTGGGCAGAAGATAATTCACCCCTCCACTTT. Translating it yields CASSPWAEDNSPLHF. This sequence joins TRBV18 and TRBJ1-6; unclear D gene. CDR3 length: 15 residues. Trimming left V 3 bases short and J 5 bases short, with 11 bases between. Germline CDR1 KGHSH, CDR2 LQKENI.

The table lists this clone with a few counts. The chain is built from TRBV10-3 and TRBJ1-1, with no clear D. Germline-derived CDR1 and CDR2 are ENHRY and SYGVKD. This CDR3 contains 14 residues. V dropped 7 bases and J dropped 2 bases, with 14 bases sitting between them. The CDR3 DNA follows: TGTGCCATCACCGATACCGTAAGCAACACTGAAGCTTTCTTT. As protein: CAITDTVSNTEAFF.

The chain employs TRBV5-1 and TRBJ2-3, with 7 nucleotides matching TRBD1. This CDR3 comprises 16 residues. Germline lookup yields CDR1 SGHRS and CDR2 YFSETQ. After removal of 4 bases from V and 2 bases from J, the junction contained 10 bases not matched to a gene. The CDR3 loop is CASSLQGSTDTDTQYF. The CDR3 DNA sequence: TGCGCCAGCAGCCTACAGGGGAGTACGGACACAGATACGCAGTATTTT. Drawing the rest from reference TRBV5-1 and TRBJ2-3, the complete variable domain is KAGVTQTPRYLIKTRGQQVTLSCSPISGHRSVSWYQQTPGQGLQFLFEYFSETQRNKGNFPGRFSGRQFSNSRSEMNVSTLELGDSALYLCASSLQGSTDTDTQYFGPGTRLTVL.